The source of this TCR beta chain is a study of Graves' ophthalmopathy and Graves' hyperthyroidism. Across the study: The stable label applied to hyperthyroidism with no ophthalmopathy within 18 months of follow-up. General study points: Stable hyperthyroidism and ophthalmopathy were told apart by a 13-signature model, which achieved almost 90% sensitivity and roughly 80% specificity.

RNA transcripts yielded amplified TCR beta CDR3 regions. The authors performed first-round RT-PCR with HTBI primers and then a second-round multiplex PCR. MiXCR was run by TCRdb on the multiplex PCR reads, yielding one entry per CDR3 protein. The sample gives some 1.1 million distinct CDR3 sequences, 35% to 40% of which show up once; roughly 11% is in the top ten. The table lists this clonotype with many counts. Its antigen remains unknown. The CDR3 has 14 amino acids. The germline CDR1 and CDR2 sequences are MNHEY and SVGAGI. V shed 7 bases, J shed 2 bases, and the junction held 1 base outside the gene matches.

V gene TRBV6-5 combines with J gene TRBJ1-6, with 8 bases aligning to TRBD1. The receptor was derived from an adult man with Graves' hyperthyroidism. The sequencing input was peripheral blood or thyroid tissue (not recorded which). The DNA for the CDR3 is TGTGCCAGCACGGGACAGGCCTATAATTCACCCCTCCACTTT. Its translation is CASTGQAYNSPLHF.